The next 27 T cell receptor beta chains were all read from a single sample in a study of control samples from healthy donors and cancer patients. The repertoire was sequenced with immunoSEQ multiplex PCR; TCRdb's copy has only in-frame clones and lacks some. The table shows approximately 140,000 clones, with 80% to 95% occurring only once. Sequencing used blood. The receptors here all came from a man between 18 and 29 years old in good health.

This clone was seen only once. V is TRBV28 and J is TRBJ2-7; 10 nucleotides agree with TRBD2. The V gene's germline CDR1 is MDHEN and CDR2 SYDVKM. This CDR3 contains 15 residues. Trimming took 5 bases from V and 4 from J; bases not matched to a gene: 8. The CDR3 sequence: CASSRKREGRYEQYF. In DNA, the CDR3 is TGTGCCAGCAGTCGTAAGCGGGAGGGGAGGTACGAGCAGTACTTC.

The V and J genes are TRBV28 and TRBJ2-7; 11 bases are shared with TRBD2. The germline V gene has CDR1 MDHEN and CDR2 SYDVKM. V gave up 7 bases and J gave up 4 bases; unmatched junction bases: 0. This CDR3 has 12 residues. The CDR3 nucleotides are TGTGCCAGCACTAGCGGGGGGTACGAGCAGTACTTC. Protein sequence: CASTSGGYEQYF. Filled out from reference TRBV28 and TRBJ2-7, the complete variable domain reads DVKVTQSSRYLVKRTGEKVFLECVQDMDHENMFWYRQDPGLGLRLIYFSYDVKMKEKGDIPEGYSVSREKKERFSLILESASTNQTSMYLCASTSGGYEQYFGPGTRLTVT.

This clone appeared a single time. The rearrangement links TRBV5-1 to TRBJ2-5; TRBD2 aligns across 11 bases. The CDR3 runs 16 residues. Per germline, CDR1 SGHRS and CDR2 YFSETQ. V dropped 1 base and J dropped 5; count of bases not matched to a gene: 7. The CDR3: CASSLLAGGPGETQYF. The CDR3 nucleotides are TGCGCCAGCAGCTTGTTAGCGGGAGGGCCGGGGGAGACCCAGTACTTC.

V and J are TRBV6-5 and TRBJ2-7; D is undetermined. CDR3 length: 15 residues. V gave up 5 bases and J gave up 3 bases, with 17 bases separating them. Looked up from germline, CDR1 is MNHEY and CDR2 is SVGAGI. This CDR3 is CASSLWRNLNYEQYF. CDR3 in DNA: TGTGCCAGCAGTCTATGGCGGAACCTAAACTACGAGCAGTACTTC.

This clone is a singleton in its sample. This chain connects TRBV27 to TRBJ2-7, with 8 bases matching TRBD2. Per germline, CDR1 MNHEY and CDR2 SMNVEV (reference sequence). Germline trimming cut 4 bases from V and 5 bases from J; bases unmatched to any gene: 19. The CDR3 is 18 amino acids. The CDR3, as DNA: TGTGCCAGCAGTTCCCTCGCAGGGGTGCGGGAGGTCCACCACGAGCAGTACTTC. Translation gives CASSSLAGVREVHHEQYF.

This CDR3 is CASSEDSYLLNLKGEAFF. As DNA, the CDR3 is TGTGCCAGCAGTGAGGACTCTTACTTACTTAATCTTAAGGGTGAAGCTTTCTTT. The rearrangement uses TRBV6-4 and TRBJ1-1, with unresolved D. Germline V lookup: CDR1 MRHNA, CDR2 SNTAGT. The CDR3 has 18 residues. V lost 3 bases and J lost 7, with 27 bases in between.

This chain joins TRBV7-9 and TRBJ2-1; 9 bases are a match to TRBD2. With 3 bases clipped from V and 7 bases from J, the junction kept 4 bases outside the gene matches. This CDR3 is 14 amino acids long. CDR1 and CDR2 (germline): SEHNR, FQNEAQ (reference sequence). CDR3 DNA sequence: TGTGCCAGCAGCTTGAGCGGGGGGCCGAATGAGCAGTTCTTC. The encoded protein is CASSLSGGPNEQFF.

This chain uses TRBV19 with TRBJ1-1; 7 bases match TRBD1. The CDR3 is made up of 12 amino acids. Per germline, CDR1 LNHDA and CDR2 SQIVND (reference sequence). After removal of 5 bases from V and 7 bases from J, the junction contained 4 bases not matched to a gene. As DNA, the CDR3 is TGTGCCAGTAGTCCCCGACAGGGTGAAGCTTTCTTT. Amino acids: CASSPRQGEAFF. The whole variable domain, filled in from reference TRBV19 and TRBJ1-1, reads DGGITQSPKYLFRKEGQNVTLSCEQNLNHDAMYWYRQDPGQGLRLIYYSQIVNDFQKGDIAEGYSVSREKKESFPLTVTSAQKNPTAFYLCASSPRQGEAFFGQGTRLTVV.

This chain joins TRBV6-5 and TRBJ1-1; the D gene is possibly TRBD1 (6 bases). The CDR3 is made up of 14 amino acids. Germline loops: CDR1 MNHEY, CDR2 SVGAGI. Trimming stripped 2 bases from V and 5 bases from J, with 12 bases between. The CDR3 sequence is CASSYGGARTEAFF. The CDR3 DNA reads TGTGCCAGCAGTTACGGGGGGGCTCGGACTGAAGCTTTCTTT.

This clone was counted a single time. The rearrangement uses TRBV4-1 and TRBJ1-5, with a tentative D call TRBD1 (6 bases). CDR1 is MGHRA, CDR2 YSYEKL, per germline. CDR3 length: 16 residues. V was trimmed by 4 bases and J by 5 bases, leaving 18 bases between them. The CDR3: CASSRFTGRGDQPQHF. In DNA form, the CDR3 reads TGCGCCAGCAGCCGATTCACAGGGAGAGGGGATCAGCCCCAGCATTTT.

The chain combines TRBV28 with TRBJ1-2, with D possibly TRBD1 on 5 matching bases. V gave up 3 bases and J gave up 8 bases, with 25 bases separating them. This CDR3 is built from 17 residues. Germline values: CDR1 MDHEN, CDR2 SYDVKM. For the CDR3, the DNA is TGTGCCAGCAGTTTGAGGGCGGCAGGGTCGGCTGGGGGAGGCTACACCTTC. As protein: CASSLRAAGSAGGGYTF.

This sequence joins TRBV2 and TRBJ2-1, with D tentatively TRBD2 (5 bases). The CDR3 totals 14 residues. The V end was cut by 9 bases, the J end by 5 bases, with 17 bases between. CDR1 and CDR2 from the germline V gene are SNHLY and FYNNEI. The CDR3 DNA reads as TGTGCCAGTCTAGGAGCGGTACTCAACAATGAGCAGTTCTTC. It encodes CASLGAVLNNEQFF.

The gene calls are TRBV5-6 and TRBJ2-2; TRBD2 might be the D (6 bases). Germline CDR1 and CDR2: SGHDT and YYEEEE. Trimming took 1 base from V and 9 from J, leaving 13 bases between them. The CDR3 is 14 residues long. As DNA, the CDR3 is TGTGCCAGCAGCTTGCTAGGGGAGGTGAGGGAGCTGTTTTTT. This sequence encodes CASSLLGEVRELFF.

CDR3 DNA sequence: TGCGCCAGCAGCCCGGGGGCTAGCGGTAGTTACAATGAGCAGTTCTTC. Translation: CASSPGASGSYNEQFF. The rearrangement uses TRBV5-1 and TRBJ2-1, with a tentative D call TRBD2 (7 bases). Per germline, CDR1 SGHRS and CDR2 YFSETQ. This CDR3 has 16 residues. Deletions cut 4 bases from V and 4 bases from J, with 18 bases between.

The CDR3 nucleotides read TGTGCCACCAGTGATGACCGGGACAGGGGGCCCCAGCATTTT. It is translated as CATSDDRDRGPQHF. The chain has TRBV24-1 and TRBJ1-5; TRBD1 matches 10 bases. The length of the CDR3 is 14 residues. V dropped 3 bases and J dropped 9; count of bases not matched to a gene: 4. Germline V gene sequence: CDR1 KGHDR, CDR2 SFDVKD.

This sequence joins TRBV7-6 and TRBJ2-5; no definite D call. From germline, CDR1 is SGHVS and CDR2 FNYEAQ. V was shortened by 2 bases and J by 5 bases, with 3 bases between the two germline ends. This CDR3 is 11 amino acids long. In nucleotides, the CDR3 is TGTGCCAGCAGCTTAATCGAGACCCAGTACTTC. Translated, it gives CASSLIETQYF.

The chain carries TRBV5-4 and TRBJ1-2; perhaps TRBD1 as D (6 bases). This CDR3 has 13 amino acids. The V gene's germline CDR1 is SGHNT and CDR2 YYREEE (reference sequence). V was clipped by 2 bases and J by 2 bases, with 7 bases between them. In DNA, the CDR3 is TGTGCCAGCAGCTTTACAGGGAACTATGGCTACACCTTC. It codes for CASSFTGNYGYTF.

The chain links TRBV7-8 to TRBJ2-7; tentative D call: TRBD1 (6 bases). V was clipped by 5 bases and J by 3 bases, with 14 bases between them. Germline CDR1 reads SGHVS; CDR2 reads FQNEAQ. The CDR3 runs 14 residues. The CDR3 reads CASSPHREIYEQYF. DNA for the CDR3: TGTGCCAGCAGCCCCCACAGGGAGATCTACGAGCAGTACTTC.

This rearrangement joins TRBV5-1 to TRBJ1-1; no clear D gene. CDR1 and CDR2 (germline): SGHRS, YFSETQ. Trimming stripped 3 bases from V and 0 bases from J, with 9 bases between. This CDR3 comprises 14 residues. The CDR3 reads CASSYLALNTEAFF. The DNA of the CDR3 is TGCGCCAGCAGCTATCTGGCACTGAACACTGAAGCTTTCTTT. The full variable domain, in which reference TRBV5-1 and TRBJ1-1 provide the parts outside the CDR3, is KAGVTQTPRYLIKTRGQQVTLSCSPISGHRSVSWYQQTPGQGLQFLFEYFSETQRNKGNFPGRFSGRQFSNSRSEMNVSTLELGDSALYLCASSYLALNTEAFFGQGTRLTVV.

V gene TRBV19 combines with J gene TRBJ2-7, with 7 bases identical to TRBD1. The CDR3 covers 15 residues. The germline V gene encodes CDR1 LNHDA and CDR2 SQIVND (reference sequence). With V trimmed by 6 bases and J by 1 base, 9 bases remained unmatched. CDR3 DNA sequence: TGTGCCAGTAGATCCCGACAGGGTGGTTCCTACGAGCAGTACTTC. This translates into CASRSRQGGSYEQYF.

V gene TRBV7-5 combines with J gene TRBJ1-5. TRBV7-5 is a pseudogene locus. This CDR3 spans 21 amino acids. DNA for the CDR3: TGTGCCAGAAGCTTACCGAGCGGGGAGGGGCCCAAGGAATATAGCAATCAGCCCCAGCATTTT. Translating it yields CARSLPSGEGPKEYSNQPQHF.

The chain employs TRBV4-3 and TRBJ2-1; possible D gene TRBD2, 6 bases. The ends were cut back, 0 bases at V and 3 bases at J, with 15 bases in the middle. Germline lookup yields CDR1 LGHNA and CDR2 YSLEER. The CDR3 length is 17 residues. CDR3 residues: CASSQEGPTGVYNEQFF. CDR3 DNA sequence: TGCGCCAGCAGCCAAGAGGGCCCGACGGGGGTCTACAATGAGCAGTTCTTC.

V and J are TRBV27 and TRBJ1-4; 8 bases are shared with TRBD1. The V gene's germline CDR1 is MNHEY and CDR2 SMNVEV (reference sequence). V was pared by 10 bases and J by 8 bases, with 6 bases of the junction left unmatched. CDR3 length: 12 residues. CDR3 in amino acids: CATRGLREKLFF. As DNA, the CDR3 is TGTGCCACCAGGGGGCTTCGGGAAAAACTGTTTTTT.

The chain joins TRBV5-6 to TRBJ2-7; D is possibly TRBD2 (6 bases). CDR1 and CDR2 (germline): SGHDT, YYEEEE. V was cut by 0 bases and J by 5 bases, with 9 bases left in between. The CDR3 extends over 13 amino acids. The CDR3 DNA reads TGTGCCAGCAGCTTGGCAGGGAGGCACGAGCAGTACTTC. It codes for CASSLAGRHEQYF.

Concerning this clone: Other nucleotide sequences in the sample specify the same CDR3. The chain carries TRBV9 and TRBJ2-3; D gene unclear. Trimming pared 0 bases from V and 3 bases from J, leaving 5 bases between. CDR1 and CDR2 from the germline V gene are SGDLS and YYNGEE. The CDR3 covers 13 residues. CDR3 region: CASSVGSTDTQYF. CDR3 in DNA: TGTGCCAGCAGCGTAGGGAGTACAGATACGCAGTATTTT.

The rearrangement uses TRBV6-5 and TRBJ2-7; D may be TRBD2 (5 bases). The germline CDR1 and CDR2 sequences are MNHEY and SVGAGI. The CDR3 is 16 amino acids. The germline V and J ends were trimmed by 0 bases and 3 bases, with 15 bases remaining between them. The CDR3 bases are TGTGCCAGCAGTTACTCGACTGCATCCGAGGGCTACGAGCAGTACTTC. This encodes CASSYSTASEGYEQYF.

The chain has TRBV6-2 or TRBV6-3 and TRBJ1-5, with 7 bases fitting TRBD1. CDR3 length: 14 amino acids. The germline CDR1 and CDR2 sequences are MNHEY and SVGEGT. V shed 4 bases and J 10 bases; nucleotides not matched to a gene: 10. CDR3 protein: CASSWRMGQLPQHF. The CDR3 DNA reads as TGTGCCAGCAGTTGGAGAATGGGACAGCTACCCCAGCATTTT.